The clone carrying this TCR beta chain is deemed large (0.1 to 1%). Its antigen is not identified. This sample was taken from a study of T cells in localized non-small cell lung cancer. Data came from immunoSEQ multiplex PCR; TCRdb stores just in-frame clones and leaves some out. Of some 1,300 clones in the sample, over 20% are singletons; the top ten hold about 16%. With 5 bases removed from V and 6 bases from J, the gap between germline ends came to 17 bases. The CDR3 is 14 residues long. Per the germline V gene, CDR1 is MNHGY and CDR2 is SAAAGT. General study results and limits: Tumor showed lower T cell clonality than uninvolved adjacent lung, where it was highest. Adjacent lung had a median roughly 58 of the 100 largest tumor clones. Multi-region tumor sequencing was not done, so intratumor heterogeneity could not be excluded. Higher blood T cell density tracked longer overall survival.

The chain uses TRBV6-8 and TRBJ2-7, with no clear D. The sequence derives from a male donor aged 60 or over with stage III squamous cell lung carcinoma. Here the sequenced sample was normal lung tissue next to the tumor, taken before any cancer treatment. CDR3 DNA: TGTGCCAGCAGTGCCGGGCCCCGATCTTCCGAGCAGTACTTC. Protein product: CASSAGPRSSEQYF.